The clone carrying this T cell receptor (beta chain) has only a few counts. Its antigen is unidentified. The V and J ends lost 9 bases and 4 bases respectively, with 15 bases between them. This CDR3 contains 13 residues. Germline CDR1 reads MDHEN; CDR2 reads SYDVKM. Genomic DNA of every subset was divided equally among multiple immunoSEQ plates. Only in-frame clones appear in the TCRdb table, and some are missing; sequencing was by immunoSEQ multiplex PCR. Found here are about 1 million clones, approximately 72% of them singletons; the top ten hold approximately 1.3%. The sample is drawn from a study of shared clonotypes between healthy human individuals. About the study: CD8 memory received one plate per donor, CD8 naive two, CD4 memory three and CD4 naive three.

Study-wide points: The sharing of roughly 5% of naive CD4 clonotypes was seen across several donors. What naive subsets generally showed was a larger estimated richness than memory subsets showed.

Sequenced: memory CD4+ T cells sorted from blood. The subset denotes: CD45RA-negative fraction. The chain has TRBV28 and TRBJ1-1; D is uncertain. The sequence was obtained from a man aged 18 to 30 in good health. This CDR3 reads CASRSPGATEAFF. As DNA, the CDR3 is TGTGCCAGTAGGTCTCCAGGTGCCACTGAAGCTTTCTTT.